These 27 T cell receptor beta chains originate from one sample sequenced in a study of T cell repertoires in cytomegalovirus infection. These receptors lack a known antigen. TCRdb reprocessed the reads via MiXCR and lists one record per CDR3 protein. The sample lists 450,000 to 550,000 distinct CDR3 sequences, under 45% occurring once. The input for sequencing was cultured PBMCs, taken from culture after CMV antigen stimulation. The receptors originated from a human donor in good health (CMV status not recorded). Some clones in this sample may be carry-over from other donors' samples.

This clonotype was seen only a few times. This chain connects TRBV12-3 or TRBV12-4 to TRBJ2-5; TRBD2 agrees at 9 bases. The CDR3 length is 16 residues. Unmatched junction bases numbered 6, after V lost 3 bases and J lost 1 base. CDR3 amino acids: CASSFVTSGLQETQYF. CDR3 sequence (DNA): TGTGCCAGCAGTTTCGTGACTAGCGGCCTCCAAGAGACCCAGTACTTC.

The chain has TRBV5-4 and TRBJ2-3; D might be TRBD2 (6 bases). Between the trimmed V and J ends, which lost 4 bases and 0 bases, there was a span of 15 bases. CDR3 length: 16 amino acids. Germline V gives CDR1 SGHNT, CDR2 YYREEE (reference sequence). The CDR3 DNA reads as TGTGCCAGCAGCACACCCCGGGGGTCTAGCACAGATACGCAGTATTTT. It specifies CASSTPRGSSTDTQYF.

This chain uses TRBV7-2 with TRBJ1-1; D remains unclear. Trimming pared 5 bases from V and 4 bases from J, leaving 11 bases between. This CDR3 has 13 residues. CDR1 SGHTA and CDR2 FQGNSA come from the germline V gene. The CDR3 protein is CASSQTGSTEAFF. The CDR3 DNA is TGTGCCAGCAGCCAGACGGGGAGCACTGAAGCTTTCTTT.

Written as DNA, the CDR3 is TGCAGTGCTAGACCACGGACTAGCGCAGCCCAGTACTTC. Amino acid sequence: CSARPRTSAAQYF. The gene calls are TRBV20-1 and TRBJ2-5; 9 nucleotides line up with TRBD2. The CDR3 extends over 13 amino acids. Per the germline V gene, CDR1 is DFQATT and CDR2 is SNEGSKA (reference sequence). V shed 2 bases and J 9 bases; nucleotides not matched to a gene: 7.

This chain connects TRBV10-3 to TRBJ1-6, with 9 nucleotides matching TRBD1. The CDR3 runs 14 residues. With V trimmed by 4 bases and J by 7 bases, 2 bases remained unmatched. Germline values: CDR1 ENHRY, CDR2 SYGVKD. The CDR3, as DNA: TGTGCCATCAGTGGGGACAGGGTGAATTCACCCCTCCACTTT. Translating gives CAISGDRVNSPLHF.

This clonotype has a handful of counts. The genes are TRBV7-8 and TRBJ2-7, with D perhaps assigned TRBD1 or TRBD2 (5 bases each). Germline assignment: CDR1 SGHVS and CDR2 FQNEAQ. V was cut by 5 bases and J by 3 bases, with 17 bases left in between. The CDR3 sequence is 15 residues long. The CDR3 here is CASSPTPGPRYEQYF. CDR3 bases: TGTGCCAGCAGCCCAACCCCGGGACCGCGCTACGAGCAGTACTTC.

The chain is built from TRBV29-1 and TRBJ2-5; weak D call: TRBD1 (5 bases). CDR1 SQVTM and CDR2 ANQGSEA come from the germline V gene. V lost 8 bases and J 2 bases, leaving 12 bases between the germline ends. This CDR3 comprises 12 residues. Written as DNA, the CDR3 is TGCAGCTCCCGTAGACAGCAAGAGACCCAGTACTTC. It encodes CSSRRQQETQYF.

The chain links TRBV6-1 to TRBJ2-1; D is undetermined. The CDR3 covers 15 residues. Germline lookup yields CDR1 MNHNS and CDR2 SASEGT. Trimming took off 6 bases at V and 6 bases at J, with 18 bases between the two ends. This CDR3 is CASSSPGRMLNEQFF. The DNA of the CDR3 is TGTGCCAGCAGCTCCCCCGGACGGATGCTCAATGAGCAGTTCTTC.

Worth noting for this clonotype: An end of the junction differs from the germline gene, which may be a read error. The chain's CDR3 is CASSPNGGLAGADEQLF. In DNA form, the CDR3 reads TGTGCCAGCAGCCCTAATGGGGGACTAGCGGGAGCAGATGAGCAGCTCTTC. V and J are TRBV7-2 and TRBJ2-1; 14 bases align to TRBD2. CDR3 length: 17 residues. CDR1 is SGHTA and CDR2 is FQGNSA in the germline V gene.

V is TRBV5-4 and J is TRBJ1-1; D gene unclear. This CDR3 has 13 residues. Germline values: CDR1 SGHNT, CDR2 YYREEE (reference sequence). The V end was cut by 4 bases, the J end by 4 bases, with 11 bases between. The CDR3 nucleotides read TGTGCCAGCAGCATTCAAGCGGCCACTGAAGCTTTCTTT. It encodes CASSIQAATEAFF.

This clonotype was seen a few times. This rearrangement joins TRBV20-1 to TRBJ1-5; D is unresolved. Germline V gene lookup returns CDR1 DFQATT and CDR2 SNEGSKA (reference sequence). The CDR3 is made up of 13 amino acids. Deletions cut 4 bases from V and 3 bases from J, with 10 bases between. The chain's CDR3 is CSANLGINQPQHF. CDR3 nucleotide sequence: TGCAGTGCTAATTTAGGGATCAATCAGCCCCAGCATTTT.

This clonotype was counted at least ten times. The chain's CDR3 is CASSQRGQGVYEQYF. The CDR3 coding sequence is TGTGCCAGCAGCCAAAGGGGACAGGGGGTCTACGAGCAGTACTTC. The chain links TRBV7-2 to TRBJ2-7, with 11 bases lining up with TRBD1. V trimming: 5 bases; J trimming: 3 bases; junction bases outside the gene matches: 6. The germline gives CDR1 SGHTA, CDR2 FQGNSA. The CDR3 length is 15 residues.

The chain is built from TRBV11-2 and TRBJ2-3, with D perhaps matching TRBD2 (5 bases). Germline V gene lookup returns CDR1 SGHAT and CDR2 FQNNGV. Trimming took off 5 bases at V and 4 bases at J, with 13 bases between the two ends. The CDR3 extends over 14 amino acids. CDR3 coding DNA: TGTGCCAGCAGCCGCACCGGGGTTCCAGATACGCAGTATTTT. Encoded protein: CASSRTGVPDTQYF.

CDR3 nucleotides: TGTGCCAGCAGTCCCCGCCGGCCAGGGGCAGGGTACGAGCAGTACTTC. This codes for CASSPRRPGAGYEQYF. The chain couples TRBV12-3 or TRBV12-4 to TRBJ2-7; maybe TRBD1 (6 bases). This CDR3 is built from 16 residues. The germline V and J ends were trimmed by 5 bases and 4 bases, with 21 bases remaining between them.

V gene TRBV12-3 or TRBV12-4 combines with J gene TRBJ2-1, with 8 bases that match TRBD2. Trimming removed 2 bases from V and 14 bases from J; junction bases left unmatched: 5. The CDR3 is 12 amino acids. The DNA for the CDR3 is TGTGCCAGCAGTTTAAGCGGGGGCGGGGAGTTCTTC. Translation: CASSLSGGGEFF.

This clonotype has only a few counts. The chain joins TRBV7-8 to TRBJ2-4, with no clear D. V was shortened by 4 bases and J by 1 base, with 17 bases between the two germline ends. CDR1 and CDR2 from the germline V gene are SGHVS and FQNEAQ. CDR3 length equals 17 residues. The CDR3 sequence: CASSSTTGHLAKNIQYF. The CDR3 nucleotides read TGTGCCAGCAGCTCCACCACGGGCCATCTTGCCAAAAACATTCAGTACTTC.

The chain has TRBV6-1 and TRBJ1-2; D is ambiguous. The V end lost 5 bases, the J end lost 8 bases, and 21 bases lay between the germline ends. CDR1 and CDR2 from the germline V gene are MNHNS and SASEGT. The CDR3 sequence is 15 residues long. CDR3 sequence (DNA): TGTGCCAGCAGTCCCTACTCGGGGTTCGACGGGGGCTACACCTTC. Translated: CASSPYSGFDGGYTF.

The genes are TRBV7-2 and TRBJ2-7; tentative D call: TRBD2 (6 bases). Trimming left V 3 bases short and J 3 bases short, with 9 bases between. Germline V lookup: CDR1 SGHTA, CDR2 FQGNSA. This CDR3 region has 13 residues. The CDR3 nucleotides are TGTGCCAGCAGCTTTGGAGGGGTCTACGAGCAGTACTTC. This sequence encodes CASSFGGVYEQYF. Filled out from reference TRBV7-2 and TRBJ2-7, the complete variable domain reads GAGVSQSPSNKVTEKGKDVELRCDPISGHTALYWYRQSLGQGLEFLIYFQGNSAPDKSGLPSDRFSAERTGGSVSTLTIQRTQQEDSAVYLCASSFGGVYEQYFGPGTRLTVT.

This chain's CDR3 is CASSIGGRTSGYTF. In DNA form, the CDR3 reads TGTGCCAGTAGTATAGGTGGCAGGACTAGTGGCTACACCTTC. This chain joins TRBV19 and TRBJ1-2; no clear D gene. The V gene lost 1 base and the J gene lost 7 bases, with 13 bases spanning the gap. This CDR3 spans 14 amino acids. In germline, CDR1 is LNHDA, CDR2 SQIVND (reference sequence).

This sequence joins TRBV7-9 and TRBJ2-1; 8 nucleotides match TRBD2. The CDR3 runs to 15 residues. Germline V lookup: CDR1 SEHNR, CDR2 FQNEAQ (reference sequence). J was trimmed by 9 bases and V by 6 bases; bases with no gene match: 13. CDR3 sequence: CASRAAGGPFLEQFF. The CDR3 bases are TGTGCCAGCAGGGCCGCGGGGGGCCCCTTCCTTGAGCAGTTCTTC.

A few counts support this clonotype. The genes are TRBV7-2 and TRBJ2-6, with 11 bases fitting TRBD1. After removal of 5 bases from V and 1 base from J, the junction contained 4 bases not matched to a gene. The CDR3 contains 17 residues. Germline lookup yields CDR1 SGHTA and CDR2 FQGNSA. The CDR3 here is CASSRTGGLSGANVLTF. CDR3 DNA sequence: TGTGCCAGCAGCCGGACAGGGGGCTTATCTGGGGCCAACGTCCTGACTTTC.

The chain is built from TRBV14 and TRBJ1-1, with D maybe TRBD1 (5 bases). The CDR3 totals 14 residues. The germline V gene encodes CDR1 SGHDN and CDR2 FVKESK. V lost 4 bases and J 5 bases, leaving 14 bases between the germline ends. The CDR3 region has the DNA TGTGCCAGCAGCCTGGGGGAGCCGAGTACTGAAGCTTTCTTT. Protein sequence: CASSLGEPSTEAFF.

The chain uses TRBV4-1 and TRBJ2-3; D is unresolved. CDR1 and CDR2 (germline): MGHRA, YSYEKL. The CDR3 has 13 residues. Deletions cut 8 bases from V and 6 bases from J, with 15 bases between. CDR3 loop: CASGPPDADTQYF. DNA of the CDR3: TGCGCCAGCGGCCCACCCGACGCGGATACGCAGTATTTT.

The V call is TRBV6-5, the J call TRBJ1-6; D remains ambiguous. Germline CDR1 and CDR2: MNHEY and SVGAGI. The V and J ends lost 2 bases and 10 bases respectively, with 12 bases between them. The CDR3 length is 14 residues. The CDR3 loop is CASSYGGSRSPLHF. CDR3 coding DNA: TGTGCCAGCAGTTACGGAGGGTCCCGGTCACCCCTCCACTTT.

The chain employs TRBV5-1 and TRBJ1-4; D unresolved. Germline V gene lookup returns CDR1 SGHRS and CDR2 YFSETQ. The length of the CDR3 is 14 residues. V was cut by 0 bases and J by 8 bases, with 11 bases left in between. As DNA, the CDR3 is TGCGCCAGCAGCTTGGGCCCGGATTCCGAAAAACTGTTTTTT. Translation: CASSLGPDSEKLFF.

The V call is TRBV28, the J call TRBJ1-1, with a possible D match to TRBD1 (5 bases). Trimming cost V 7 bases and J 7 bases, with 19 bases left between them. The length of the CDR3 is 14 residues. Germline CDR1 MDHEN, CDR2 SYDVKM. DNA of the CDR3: TGTGCCAGCACCCCGGGGGGGGGAGAGGTTGAAGCTTTCTTT. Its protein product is CASTPGGGEVEAFF.

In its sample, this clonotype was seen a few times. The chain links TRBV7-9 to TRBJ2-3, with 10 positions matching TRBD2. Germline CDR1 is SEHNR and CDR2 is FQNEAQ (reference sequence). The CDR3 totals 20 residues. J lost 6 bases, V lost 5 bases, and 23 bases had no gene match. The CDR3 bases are TGTGCCAGCAGCCGGAGAAGCGGGGGGGACCGGCATCCTCTGCGGGATACGCAGTATTTT. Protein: CASSRRSGGDRHPLRDTQYF. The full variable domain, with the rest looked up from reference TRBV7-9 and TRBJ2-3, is DTGVSQNPRHKITKRGQNVTFRCDPISEHNRLYWYRQTLGQGPEFLTYFQNEAQLEKSRLLSDRFSAERPKGSFSTLEIQRTEQGDSAMYLCASSRRSGGDRHPLRDTQYFGPGTRLTVL.